The sample holds one count of the clone carrying this T cell receptor beta chain. This specimen belongs to a study of blood T cell repertoires in COVID-19. TCRdb's copy holds only in-frame clones and misses some; the assay was immunoSEQ multiplex PCR. The sample has about 80,000 clones, 70% to 90% seen once; the top ten hold more than 4.5%. Germline V gene lookup returns CDR1 SGHTA and CDR2 FQGNSA. The ends were cut back, 5 bases at V and 7 bases at J, with 8 bases in the middle. The CDR3 has 11 residues. V and J are TRBV7-2 and TRBJ1-1, with D unclear. The specimen was peripheral blood. This clonotype originated in a woman of 80 years or more with acute or convalescent COVID-19. The CDR3 loop reads CASSPLYEAFF. CDR3 nucleotide sequence: TGTGCCAGCAGCCCGTTGTATGAAGCTTTCTTT.